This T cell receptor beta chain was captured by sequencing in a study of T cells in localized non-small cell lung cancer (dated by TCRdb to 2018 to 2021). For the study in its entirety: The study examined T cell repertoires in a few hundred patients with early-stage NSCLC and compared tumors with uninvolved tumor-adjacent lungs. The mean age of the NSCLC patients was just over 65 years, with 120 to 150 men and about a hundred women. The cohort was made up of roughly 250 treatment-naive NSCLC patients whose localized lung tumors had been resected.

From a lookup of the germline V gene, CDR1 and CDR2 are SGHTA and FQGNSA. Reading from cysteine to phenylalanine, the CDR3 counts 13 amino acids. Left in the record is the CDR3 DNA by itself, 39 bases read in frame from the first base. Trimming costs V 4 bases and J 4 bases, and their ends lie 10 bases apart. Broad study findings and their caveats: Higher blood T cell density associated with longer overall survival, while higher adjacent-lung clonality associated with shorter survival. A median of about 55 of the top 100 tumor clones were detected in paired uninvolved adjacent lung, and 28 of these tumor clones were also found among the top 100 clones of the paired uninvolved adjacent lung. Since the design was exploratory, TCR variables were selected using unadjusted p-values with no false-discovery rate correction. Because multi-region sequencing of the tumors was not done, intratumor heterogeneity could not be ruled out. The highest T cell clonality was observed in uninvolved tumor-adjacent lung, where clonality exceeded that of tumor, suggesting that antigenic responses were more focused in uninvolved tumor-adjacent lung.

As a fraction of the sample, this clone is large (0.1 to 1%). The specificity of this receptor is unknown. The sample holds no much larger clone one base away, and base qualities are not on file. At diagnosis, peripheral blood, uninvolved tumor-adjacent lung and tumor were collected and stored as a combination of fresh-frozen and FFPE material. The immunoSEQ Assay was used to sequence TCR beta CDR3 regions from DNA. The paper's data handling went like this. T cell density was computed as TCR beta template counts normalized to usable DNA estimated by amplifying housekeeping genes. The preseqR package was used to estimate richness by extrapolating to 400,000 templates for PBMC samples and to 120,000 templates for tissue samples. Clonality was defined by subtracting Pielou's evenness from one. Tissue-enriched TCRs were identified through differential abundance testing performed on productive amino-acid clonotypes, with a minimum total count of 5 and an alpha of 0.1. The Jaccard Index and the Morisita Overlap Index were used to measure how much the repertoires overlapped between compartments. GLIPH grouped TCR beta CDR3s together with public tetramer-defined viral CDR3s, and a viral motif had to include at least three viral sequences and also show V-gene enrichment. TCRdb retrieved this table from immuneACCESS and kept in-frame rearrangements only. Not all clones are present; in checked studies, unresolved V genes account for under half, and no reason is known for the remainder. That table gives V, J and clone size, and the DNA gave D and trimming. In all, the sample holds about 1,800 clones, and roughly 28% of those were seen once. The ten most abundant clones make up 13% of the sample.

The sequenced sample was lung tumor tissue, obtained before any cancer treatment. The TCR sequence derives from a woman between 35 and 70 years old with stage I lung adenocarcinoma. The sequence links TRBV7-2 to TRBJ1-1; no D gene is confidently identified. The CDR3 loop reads CASSSALGTEAFF. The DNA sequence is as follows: TGTGCCAGCAGCTCGGCTCTGGGCACTGAAGCTTTCTTT.